The present TCR beta chain was sequenced within a study of blood T cell repertoires in COVID-19. Study overall: The analysed material was cDNA or gDNA that came from T cells, B-cell-depleted T cells, or PBMCs.

CDR1 is SGHRS and CDR2 is YFSETQ in the germline V gene. V was cut by 3 bases and J by 2 bases, with 17 bases left in between. The CDR3 is 16 residues long. In the original workflow: Estimates of nucleated cell counts were drawn from the amplification of reference gene primers. Clones were sequenced by immunoSEQ multiplex PCR, and TCRdb holds only the in-frame ones, with some missing. Clone size and the V and J calls come from that table; the DNA yielded D and trimming. The profile shows tens of thousands of clones, approximately 90% of them singletons. This clone was detected once. The chain carries TRBV5-1 and TRBJ1-2; possibly TRBD1 for D (5 bases). Sequenced sample: peripheral blood. The clonotype comes from a human donor in a cohort sampled during active COVID-19. CDR3 in DNA: TGCGCCAGCAGCTGGGAGGGGATGCATACCAACTATGGCTACACCTTC. Its protein product is CASSWEGMHTNYGYTF.